This T cell receptor beta chain was recorded in a study of T cells in localized non-small cell lung cancer. In its sample, this clone was seen a few times. The antigen remains undetermined. TCRdb's copy holds only in-frame clones and misses some; the assay was immunoSEQ multiplex PCR. This sample has 30,000 or so clones, with approximately 89% found just once. Trimming left V 5 bases short and J 0 bases short, with 9 bases between. The length of the CDR3 is 14 residues. CDR1 and CDR2 from the germline V gene are SGHNT and YYREEE (reference sequence). Study outcomes and limitations: Among the top 100 tumor clones, a median approximately 60 appeared in adjacent lung. Uninvolved adjacent lung had the highest recorded T cell clonality, with tumor below it. Blood T cell density predicted longer survival; adjacent-lung clonality, shorter.

The starting material was peripheral blood, obtained before any cancer treatment. The sequence came from an older female donor with stage I lung adenocarcinoma. The rearrangement uses TRBV5-4 and TRBJ1-3; D is ambiguous. The CDR3 reads CASSRRSSGNTIYF. DNA of the CDR3: TGTGCCAGCAGTCGGCGGAGCTCTGGAAACACCATATATTTT. Complete variable domain (other parts from reference TRBV5-4 and TRBJ1-3): ETGVTQSPTHLIKTRGQQVTLRCSSQSGHNTVSWYQQALGQGPQFIFQYYREEENGRGNFPPRFSGLQFPNYSSELNVNALELDDSALYLCASSRRSSGNTIYFGEGSWLTVV.